The 4 T cell receptor beta chains reported below all come from one sample, sequenced in a study of T cells in Graves' hyperthyroidism and ophthalmopathy. RNA transcripts yielded amplified TCR beta CDR3 regions. A set of HTBI primers served as the primers for a first-round RT-PCR of the TCR CDR3. MiXCR, applied by TCRdb to the multiplex PCR reads, yields one record per CDR3 protein. The sample carries 300,000 to 400,000 distinct CDR3 sequences, about 14% recorded once. The sequencing input was blood. These receptors came from a woman in her twenties or thirties with Graves' ophthalmopathy.

This clonotype was detected many times. V is TRBV20-1 and J is TRBJ1-1; TRBD1 matches 9 bases. Trimming cost V 6 bases and J 6 bases; bases outside gene matches: 5. CDR3 length equals 12 residues. Germline lookup yields CDR1 DFQATT and CDR2 SNEGSKA (reference sequence). The CDR3 loop reads CSARWTGAEAFF. DNA for the CDR3: TGCAGTGCCCGATGGACAGGGGCTGAAGCTTTCTTT.

This clonotype was observed many times. The CDR3 DNA is TGTGCCAGCAGCTTAGGCCGGACTAGCTTTCTAAGTTCTTCCCACGAGCAGTACTTC. Translation gives CASSLGRTSFLSSSHEQYF. The chain carries TRBV7-9 and TRBJ2-7; 8 bases agree with TRBD2. The CDR3 loop spans 19 amino acids. V lost 1 base to trimming and J lost 5 bases; unmatched junction nucleotides: 19. The germline V gene has CDR1 SEHNR and CDR2 FQNEAQ (reference sequence).

This clonotype was seen repeatedly, ten times or more. The V gene is TRBV12-3 or TRBV12-4, the J gene TRBJ2-2; 7 bases match TRBD2. The CDR3 is 16 amino acids. V shed 8 bases, J shed 6 bases, and the junction held 15 bases outside the gene matches. CDR3 sequence: CASLVGGEGWSGELFF. As DNA, the CDR3 is TGTGCCAGCCTCGTGGGGGGGGAGGGGTGGTCCGGGGAGCTGTTTTTT.

This clonotype was counted only a few times. Written as DNA, the CDR3 is TGTGCCAGCAGTTACTCGAGGGCGGGGTCAGGGCCTACCCTTAATCAGCCCCAGCATTTT. Translation: CASSYSRAGSGPTLNQPQHF. This rearrangement joins TRBV6-5 to TRBJ1-5; perhaps TRBD1 as D (5 bases). The CDR3 runs to 20 residues. Germline V gives CDR1 MNHEY, CDR2 SVGAGI. Trimming pared 0 bases from V and 4 bases from J, leaving 25 bases between.